A selection of T cell receptor beta chains follows, all from one sample in a study of cytomegalovirus exposure and HLA in healthy donors. Measured with immunoSEQ multiplex PCR; TCRdb has only the in-frame clones, and not every one. The sample consists of tens of thousands of clones, roughly 76% of them appearing once. The sample consisted of PBMCs. These receptors all come from a woman aged 30 to 39 in good health and CMV-seronegative. Both conserved end residues are part of each CDR3. The D gene is left open where the match is weak. Size values are once, few and many counts, or a class for expanded clones, and some rows have none.

abundance: -; d_gene: -; j_gene: TRBJ2-1; v_gene: TRBV18; CDR3aa: CASSPGGNEQFF; CDR3nt: TGTGCCAGCTCACCAGGCGGCAATGAGCAGTTCTTC
abundance: -; d_gene: -; j_gene: TRBJ1-4; v_gene: TRBV5-1; CDR3aa: CASSLALRGTNEKLFF; CDR3nt: TGCGCCAGCAGCTTGGCCCTTAGGGGAACTAATGAAAAACTGTTTTTT
abundance: few; d_gene: TRBD2; j_gene: TRBJ2-7; v_gene: TRBV4-3; CDR3aa: CASSQPRLAEAYEQYF; CDR3nt: TGCGCCAGCAGCCAACCCCGACTAGCAGAGGCCTACGAGCAGTACTTC
abundance: -; d_gene: -; j_gene: TRBJ1-1; v_gene: TRBV5-1; CDR3aa: CASSLVGGNTEAFF; CDR3nt: TGCGCCAGCAGCTTGGTCGGGGGGAACACTGAAGCTTTCTTT
abundance: -; d_gene: -; j_gene: TRBJ2-3; v_gene: TRBV5-1; CDR3aa: CASSSPGMTDTQYF; CDR3nt: TGCGCCAGCAGCTCACCCGGGATGACAGATACGCAGTATTTT
abundance: -; d_gene: -; j_gene: TRBJ2-1; v_gene: TRBV20-1; CDR3aa: CSGRSGNEQFF; CDR3nt: TGCAGTGGACGGTCGGGGAATGAGCAGTTCTTC
abundance: -; d_gene: TRBD1; j_gene: TRBJ2-1; v_gene: TRBV10-3; CDR3aa: CAISEPRGLGTEQFF; CDR3nt: TGTGCCATCAGTGAGCCCAGGGGGTTGGGCACTGAGCAGTTCTTC
abundance: -; d_gene: -; j_gene: TRBJ2-5; v_gene: TRBV5-4; CDR3aa: CASSTSTGVGLETQYF; CDR3nt: TGTGCCAGCAGCACCAGCACCGGGGTGGGGTTGGAGACCCAGTACTTC
abundance: -; d_gene: TRBD2; j_gene: TRBJ2-2; v_gene: TRBV30; CDR3aa: CAWTMTSGTGELFF; CDR3nt: TGTGCCTGGACCATGACTAGCGGGACCGGGGAGCTGTTTTTT
abundance: -; d_gene: TRBD1; j_gene: TRBJ2-1; v_gene: TRBV28; CDR3aa: CASSFSPGQGIGYNEQFF; CDR3nt: TGTGCCAGCAGTTTCTCGCCGGGACAGGGAATTGGCTACAATGAGCAGTTCTTC
abundance: -; d_gene: -; j_gene: TRBJ2-7; v_gene: TRBV5-1; CDR3aa: CASRVLGSVDEQYF; CDR3nt: TGCGCCAGCAGAGTCTTAGGGAGCGTGGACGAGCAGTACTTC
abundance: -; d_gene: TRBD1; j_gene: TRBJ2-5; v_gene: TRBV18; CDR3aa: CASSPRTGTEETQYF; CDR3nt: TGTGCCAGCTCCCCTCGGACAGGGACAGAAGAGACCCAGTACTTC
abundance: -; d_gene: -; j_gene: TRBJ1-5; v_gene: TRBV28; CDR3aa: CASSLMVAGADSNQPQHF; CDR3nt: TGTGCCAGCAGTTTAATGGTTGCAGGGGCGGATAGCAATCAGCCCCAGCATTTT
abundance: -; d_gene: TRBD2; j_gene: TRBJ2-5; v_gene: TRBV4-2; CDR3aa: CASSHPPSGRAGETQYF; CDR3nt: TGTGCCAGCAGCCACCCTCCTAGCGGGAGGGCCGGGGAGACCCAGTACTTC